The 25 T cell receptor beta chains given below trace back to one sample, sequenced in a study of CD8 T cells in Susac syndrome. Random hexamers were used to reverse transcribe an amount of roughly 0.45 to 1 ug RNA. TCRdb reanalysed the immunoSEQ multiplex PCR reads using MiXCR and keeps one entry per CDR3 protein. The sample holds approximately 210,000 distinct CDR3 sequences, about 95% seen once. The sequenced material came from CD4+ T cells from PBMCs. The receptors shown here come from a human donor with Susac syndrome.

V and J are TRBV3-1 and TRBJ2-7; no clear D. This CDR3 is 13 amino acids long. Trimming removed 5 bases from V and 3 bases from J, with 11 bases in between. CDR1 and CDR2 (germline): LGHDT, YNNKEL (reference sequence). As DNA, the CDR3 is TGTGCCAGCAGCACCACCAAGCACTACGAGCAGTACTTC. It specifies CASSTTKHYEQYF.

V and J are TRBV28 and TRBJ2-7, with 12 bases aligning to TRBD1. The CDR3 loop spans 16 amino acids. V was clipped by 5 bases and J by 6 bases; unmatched bases: 11. Germline-derived CDR1 and CDR2 are MDHEN and SYDVKM. The CDR3 DNA sequence: TGTGCCAGCAGTACGCTTCCCGGGACAGGGGGCGTCGAGCAGTACTTC. This sequence encodes CASSTLPGTGGVEQYF.

The chain has TRBV9 and TRBJ2-1; 16 nucleotides line up with TRBD2. The CDR3 is 17 amino acids. CDR1 and CDR2 from the germline V gene are SGDLS and YYNGEE. V shed 0 bases and J 7 bases; nucleotides not matched to a gene: 4. In nucleotides, the CDR3 is TGTGCCAGCAGCGTAGAGGGACTAGCGGGGGGGCCAAATGAGCAGTTCTTC. Its protein is CASSVEGLAGGPNEQFF.

This clonotype showed up just once. The gene calls are TRBV6-5 and TRBJ1-1; a weak D match, TRBD1 (5 bases). Deletions cut 2 bases from V and 1 base from J, with 14 bases between. CDR3 length equals 16 residues. Germline CDR1 reads MNHEY; CDR2 reads SVGAGI. CDR3 loop: CASSYRGVGPNTEAFF. In nucleotides, the CDR3 is TGTGCCAGCAGTTACCGGGGGGTGGGGCCGAACACTGAAGCTTTCTTT.

V is TRBV3-1 and J is TRBJ2-7; D not certain. Trimming pared 4 bases from V and 7 bases from J, leaving 17 bases between. Germline V gene data show CDR1 as LGHDT and CDR2 as YNNKEL (reference sequence). This CDR3 has 14 amino acids. The DNA for the CDR3 is TGTGCCAGCAGCCCCCGCCTGGGTCCTGGGGAGCAGTACTTC. It yields the protein CASSPRLGPGEQYF.

The chain carries TRBV25-1 and TRBJ2-5; TRBD2 matches 7 bases. Germline lookup yields CDR1 MGHDK and CDR2 SYGVNS. The CDR3 has 13 amino acids. After removal of 8 bases from V and 2 bases from J, the junction contained 5 bases not matched to a gene. CDR3 bases: TGTGCCAGCGGGCCAGCGGGGCAAGAGACCCAGTACTTC. Translating gives CASGPAGQETQYF.

This chain connects TRBV20-1 to TRBJ2-7; TRBD2 might be the D (6 bases). The CDR3 extends over 14 amino acids. V shed 3 bases and J shed 7 bases, with 19 bases lying between them. CDR1 is DFQATT and CDR2 is SNEGSKA in the germline V gene (reference sequence). In DNA form, the CDR3 reads TGCAGTGCTAGGCCCGTCGGGCGGGGCGATGAGCAGTACTTC. Encoded protein: CSARPVGRGDEQYF.

The chain couples TRBV3-1 to TRBJ1-5; TRBD1 aligns across 7 bases. The V and J ends lost 9 bases and 0 bases, in that order; junction bases with no gene match: 8. CDR3 length equals 15 residues. CDR1 is LGHDT, CDR2 YNNKEL, per germline (reference sequence). The CDR3: CASAQGTNSNQPQHF. CDR3 nucleotide sequence: TGTGCCAGTGCACAGGGGACCAATAGCAATCAGCCCCAGCATTTT.

V gene TRBV6-4 combines with J gene TRBJ2-1; D is perhaps TRBD2 (7 bases). Germline V lookup: CDR1 MRHNA, CDR2 SNTAGT. V was clipped by 7 bases and J by 6 bases, with 19 bases between them. This CDR3 is built from 15 residues. The CDR3 region is CASMSGQGGGNEQFF. The CDR3, as DNA: TGTGCCAGCATGTCTGGCCAGGGAGGGGGCAATGAGCAGTTCTTC.

The genes are TRBV20-1 and TRBJ1-2; D is uncertain. V shed 4 bases and J shed 6 bases, with 18 bases lying between them. Germline assignment: CDR1 DFQATT and CDR2 SNEGSKA (reference sequence). This CDR3 has 14 amino acids. CDR3 DNA: TGCAGTGCTACAAAAGGGCCTGACTCGGATGGCTACACCTTC. Translated, it gives CSATKGPDSDGYTF.

The chain carries TRBV6-5 and TRBJ1-1; 7 bases line up with TRBD1. From germline, CDR1 is MNHEY and CDR2 SVGAGI. The CDR3 contains 15 residues. The J segment lost 4 bases and the V segment lost 7 bases, leaving 12 bases of the junction unmatched. CDR3 loop: CASTHQTGIGTEAFF. CDR3 DNA sequence: TGTGCCAGCACCCACCAGACAGGGATCGGCACTGAAGCTTTCTTT.

This chain connects TRBV18 to TRBJ2-1; 11 nucleotides match TRBD1. CDR1 is KGHSH, CDR2 LQKENI, per germline. Losses at the gene ends were 6 bases for V and 8 bases for J; bases not matched to a gene: 12. CDR3 length: 16 residues. This CDR3 reads CASSPGTGGPQYEQFF. The CDR3 DNA sequence: TGTGCCAGCTCGCCGGGGACAGGGGGTCCACAATATGAGCAGTTCTTC.

This sequence joins TRBV6-5 and TRBJ2-7; 10 bases match TRBD2. J was trimmed by 3 bases and V by 4 bases; bases with no gene match: 6. CDR1 and CDR2 (germline): MNHEY, SVGAGI. The CDR3 is 15 amino acids. The CDR3 reads CASSSAGTSDYEQYF. Written as DNA, the CDR3 is TGTGCCAGCAGTTCCGCCGGGACTAGCGACTACGAGCAGTACTTC.

V gene TRBV15 combines with J gene TRBJ1-6, with a possible D match to TRBD1 (5 bases). The germline V and J ends were trimmed by 3 bases and 9 bases, with 12 bases remaining between them. CDR3 length equals 14 residues. Germline values: CDR1 LNHNV, CDR2 YYDKDF (reference sequence). The CDR3 is CATSRPQAFSPLHF. The DNA for the CDR3 is TGTGCCACCAGCAGGCCACAGGCCTTTTCACCCCTCCACTTT.

The chain uses TRBV20-1 and TRBJ2-2, with TRBD2 matching over 8 bases. This CDR3 is 14 amino acids long. The germline gives CDR1 DFQATT, CDR2 SNEGSKA (reference sequence). Losses at the gene ends were 1 base for V and 4 bases for J; bases not matched to a gene: 2. The CDR3 nucleotides are TGCAGTGCTAGAGCGGGGGGGCTCACCGGGGAGCTGTTTTTT. Protein: CSARAGGLTGELFF.

This chain links TRBV20-1 with TRBJ1-6, with 10 bases identical to TRBD1. Germline assignment: CDR1 DFQATT and CDR2 SNEGSKA (reference sequence). J lost 9 bases, V lost 5 bases, and 4 bases had no gene match. This CDR3 is 13 amino acids long. The CDR3 sequence is CSAGTGEGSPLHF. Written as DNA, the CDR3 is TGCAGTGCTGGGACAGGGGAGGGTTCACCCCTCCACTTT.

V and J are TRBV2 and TRBJ2-2; the D is unclear. CDR1 and CDR2 (germline): SNHLY, FYNNEI. V dropped 2 bases and J dropped 5 bases, with 12 bases sitting between them. The CDR3 contains 15 residues. In DNA, the CDR3 is TGTGCCAGCAGTGAAACTGGTCTGGGGACCGGGGAGCTGTTTTTT. Translation: CASSETGLGTGELFF. Full variable domain (rest looked up from reference TRBV2 and TRBJ2-2): EPEVTQTPSHQVTQMGQEVILRCVPISNHLYFYWYRQILGQKVEFLVSFYNNEISEKSEIFDDQFSVERPDGSNFTLKIRSTKLEDSAMYFCASSETGLGTGELFFGEGSRLTVL.

The genes are TRBV6-5 and TRBJ2-3; D possibly corresponds to TRBD2 (5 bases). V lost 6 bases and J 0 bases, leaving 10 bases between the germline ends. This CDR3 is 14 amino acids long. Germline loops: CDR1 MNHEY, CDR2 SVGAGI. The CDR3 nucleotides read TGTGCCAGCAGCCAGTGGACTAGCACAGATACGCAGTATTTT. Amino acids: CASSQWTSTDTQYF.

J is TRBJ2-1 and V is TRBV29-1, with 7 bases matching TRBD1. This CDR3 has 14 residues. Germline V gives CDR1 SQVTM, CDR2 ANQGSEA. Trimming cost V 8 bases and J 1 base; bases outside gene matches: 8. Here the CDR3 reads CSLKTGISYNEQFF. The CDR3, as DNA: TGCAGCTTAAAGACAGGGATTTCCTACAATGAGCAGTTCTTC.

The chain carries TRBV7-9 and TRBJ2-2; 10 bases are a match to TRBD2. V dropped 5 bases and J dropped 7; count of bases not matched to a gene: 10. This CDR3 spans 16 amino acids. From germline, CDR1 is SEHNR and CDR2 FQNEAQ (reference sequence). The CDR3: CASSIPGLAEGGELFF. Written as DNA, the CDR3 is TGTGCCAGCAGCATCCCTGGACTAGCGGAGGGCGGGGAGCTGTTTTTT.

This clonotype was recorded once. This chain links TRBV5-6 with TRBJ2-5, with 14 bases that match TRBD2. The CDR3 is made up of 17 amino acids. Looked up from germline, CDR1 is SGHDT and CDR2 is YYEEEE. V lost 0 bases to trimming and J lost 5 bases; unmatched junction nucleotides: 6. CDR3 loop: CASSLEGLAGDRETQYF. The CDR3 DNA reads as TGTGCCAGCAGCTTGGAGGGACTAGCGGGGGATAGGGAGACCCAGTACTTC.

This clonotype showed up just a few times. V usage is TRBV12-3 or TRBV12-4 and J usage is TRBJ1-6, with a possible D match to TRBD1 (6 bases). CDR3 length equals 13 residues. Trimming took off 4 bases at V and 10 bases at J, with 11 bases between the two ends. The CDR3 here is CASSSLTGSPLHF. CDR3 DNA sequence: TGTGCCAGCAGTTCTCTGACAGGATCACCCCTCCACTTT.

The chain combines TRBV9 with TRBJ1-1; possibly TRBD1 for D (6 bases). The CDR3 spans 15 residues. Germline loops: CDR1 SGDLS, CDR2 YYNGEE. Deletions cut 0 bases from V and 5 bases from J, with 14 bases between. This CDR3 is CASSVVGGVGTEAFF. DNA for the CDR3: TGTGCCAGCAGCGTAGTAGGGGGTGTTGGTACTGAAGCTTTCTTT.

The chain combines TRBV23-1 with TRBJ1-2; D is perhaps TRBD1 (5 bases). TRBV23-1 is designated an ORF whose function remains uncertain. V was shortened by 5 bases and J by 2 bases, with 6 bases between the two germline ends. The length of the CDR3 is 12 residues. CDR3 region: CASSTGNYGYTF. DNA for the CDR3: TGCGCCAGCAGTACAGGCAACTATGGCTACACCTTC.

The J gene is TRBJ2-1, the V gene TRBV2; unclear D gene. The CDR3 is 14 residues long. V dropped 3 bases and J dropped 7 bases, with 13 bases sitting between them. Looked up from germline, CDR1 is SNHLY and CDR2 is FYNNEI. The CDR3 is CASSEDGVLNEQFF. CDR3 bases: TGTGCCAGCAGTGAGGATGGCGTGTTAAATGAGCAGTTCTTC.